This TCR beta chain was retrieved from a study of T cells in pancreatic ductal adenocarcinoma. General study points: Tumor samples had fewer productive templates and about 8-fold fewer unique clonotypes than blood. Tumor and blood clonality did not differ significantly, about 0.12 versus 0.079. The resected pancreatic cancer cohort was biased toward the minority with early-stage disease. Enrichment of CD45RO+ effector over naive T cells in tumors may bias clonality.

As regards this clone: What it binds is unknown.

TCRdb keeps only in-frame clones here, not all; method: immunoSEQ multiplex PCR. Here the sample spans roughly 100,000 clones, over 90% being singletons. CDR3 length: 14 amino acids. In germline, CDR1 is SGHTA, CDR2 FQGTGA. Between the trimmed V and J ends, which lost 1 base and 3 bases, there was a span of 9 bases. No neoadjuvant therapy was given to the selected pancreatic ductal adenocarcinoma patients before their surgery. The receptor's source is a human donor with pancreatic ductal adenocarcinoma. Sequencing was performed on PBMCs. The V call is TRBV7-3, the J call TRBJ1-1; D possibly corresponds to TRBD1 (5 bases). The CDR3 region is CASSLIGGDTEAFF. DNA for the CDR3: TGTGCCAGCAGCTTAATCGGGGGGGACACTGAAGCTTTCTTT.